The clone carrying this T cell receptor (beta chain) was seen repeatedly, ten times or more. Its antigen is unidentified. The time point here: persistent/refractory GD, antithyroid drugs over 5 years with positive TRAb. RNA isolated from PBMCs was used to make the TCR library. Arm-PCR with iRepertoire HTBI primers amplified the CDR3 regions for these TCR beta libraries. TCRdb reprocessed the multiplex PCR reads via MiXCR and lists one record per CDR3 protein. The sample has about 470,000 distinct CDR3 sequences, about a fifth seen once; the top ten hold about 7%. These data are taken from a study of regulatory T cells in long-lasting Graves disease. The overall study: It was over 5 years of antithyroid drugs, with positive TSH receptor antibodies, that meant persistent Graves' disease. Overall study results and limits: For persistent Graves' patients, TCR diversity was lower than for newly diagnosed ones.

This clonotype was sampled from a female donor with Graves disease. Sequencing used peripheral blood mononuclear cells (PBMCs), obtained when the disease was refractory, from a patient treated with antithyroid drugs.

In DNA, the CDR3 is TGTGCCAGCAGTTTTGGGGGAACAGGTAACGAGCAGTACTTC. This codes for CASSFGGTGNEQYF. This chain uses TRBV28 with TRBJ2-7; D may be TRBD1 or TRBD2 (5 bases each). The CDR3 totals 14 residues. Germline V gene lookup returns CDR1 MDHEN and CDR2 SYDVKM. V lost 3 bases and J 5 bases, leaving 14 bases between the germline ends. Full variable domain (missing parts from reference TRBV28 and TRBJ2-7): DVKVTQSSRYLVKRTGEKVFLECVQDMDHENMFWYRQDPGLGLRLIYFSYDVKMKEKGDIPEGYSVSREKKERFSLILESASTNQTSMYLCASSFGGTGNEQYFGPGTRLTVT.